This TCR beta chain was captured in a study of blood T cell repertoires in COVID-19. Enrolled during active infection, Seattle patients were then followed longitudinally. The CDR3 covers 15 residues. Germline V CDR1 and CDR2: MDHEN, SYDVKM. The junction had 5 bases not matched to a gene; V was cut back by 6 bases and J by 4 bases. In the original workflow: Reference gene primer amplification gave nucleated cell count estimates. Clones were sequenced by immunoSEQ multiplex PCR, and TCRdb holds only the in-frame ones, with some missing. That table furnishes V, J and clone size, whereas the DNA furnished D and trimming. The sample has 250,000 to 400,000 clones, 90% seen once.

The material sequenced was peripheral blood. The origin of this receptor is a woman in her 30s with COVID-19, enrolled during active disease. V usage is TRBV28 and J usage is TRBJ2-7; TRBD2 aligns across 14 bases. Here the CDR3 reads CASSRGTSGSYEQYF. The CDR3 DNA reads TGTGCCAGCAGCCGCGGGACTAGCGGGAGTTACGAGCAGTACTTC.